This entry concerns a single TCR beta chain. Trimming removed 5 bases at V and 4 bases at J, with 6 bases between. This CDR3 has 12 amino acids. The germline CDR1 and CDR2 sequences are MDHEN and SYDVKM. This specimen belongs to a study of blood T cell repertoires in COVID-19. At the level of the study: Acute and convalescent COVID-19 samples came from the United States, Italy and Spain. PBMCs, B-cell-depleted T cells, or T cells provided the cDNA or gDNA that made up the material.

Under the authors' procedure: Estimated nucleated cell counts came from reference gene primer amplification. The protocol was immunoSEQ multiplex PCR, while the TCRdb copy is restricted to in-frame clones and leaves out a portion. D and trimming were read from the DNA, whereas the V and J calls and clone size are those reported in that table. In the table there are approximately 130,000 clones, approximately 88% of which are singletons. The sequence was obtained from a man aged 50 to 60 with acute or convalescent COVID-19. The sequencing sample was made of peripheral blood. V gene TRBV28 combines with J gene TRBJ1-5; D gene unclear. The CDR3 sequence: CASSPLNQPQHF. In DNA form, the CDR3 reads TGTGCCAGCAGTCCCCTTAATCAGCCCCAGCATTTT.